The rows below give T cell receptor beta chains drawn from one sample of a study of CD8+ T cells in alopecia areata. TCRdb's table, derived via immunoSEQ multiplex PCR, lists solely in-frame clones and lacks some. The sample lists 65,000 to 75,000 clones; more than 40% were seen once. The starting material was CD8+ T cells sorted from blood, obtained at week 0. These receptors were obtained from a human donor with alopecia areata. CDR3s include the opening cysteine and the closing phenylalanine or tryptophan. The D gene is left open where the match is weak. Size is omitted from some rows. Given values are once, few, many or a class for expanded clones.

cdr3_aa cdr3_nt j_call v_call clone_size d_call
CASTLAGPIYNEQFF TGTGCCAGCACCCTAGCAGGACCTATTTACAATGAGCAGTTCTTC TRBJ2-1 TRBV27 - -
CASSYTNRGRDTEAFF TGTGCCAGCAGTTACACTAACAGGGGTAGGGACACTGAAGCTTTCTTT TRBJ1-1 TRBV27 - TRBD1
CASSLMNTEAFF TGCGCCAGCAGCCTAATGAACACTGAAGCTTTCTTT TRBJ1-1 TRBV5-1 - -
CASSQDSSGTQYF TGCGCCAGCAGCCAAGATAGTTCGGGAACGCAGTATTTT TRBJ2-3 TRBV4-1 hyperexpanded -
CASSPTSGRALKTQYF TGTGCCAGCAGCCCCACTAGCGGGAGGGCCTTGAAGACCCAGTACTTC TRBJ2-5 TRBV7-9 few TRBD2
CASSPTGQGASFEQYF TGTGCCAGCAGCCCCACGGGACAGGGGGCATCGTTCGAGCAGTACTTC TRBJ2-7 TRBV7-9 few TRBD1
CASGERLAYYNEQFF TGTGCCAGCGGGGAAAGACTAGCGTATTACAATGAGCAGTTCTTC TRBJ2-1 TRBV27 - TRBD2
CAWSGVQGVGEQYF TGTGCCTGGAGTGGGGTTCAGGGGGTAGGCGAGCAGTACTTC TRBJ2-7 TRBV30 once TRBD1
CASSFGARGGRTGELFF TGCGCCAGCAGCTTCGGGGCACGAGGAGGCCGCACCGGGGAGCTGTTTTTT TRBJ2-2 TRBV5-1 - -
CASGSGTGELFF TGTGCCAGCGGGAGTGGGACCGGGGAGCTGTTTTTT TRBJ2-2 TRBV7-9 - -
CASSGFVAGGGRDTQYF TGTGCCAGCAGCGGATTCGTAGCGGGAGGAGGGAGAGATACGCAGTATTTT TRBJ2-3 TRBV11-2 few TRBD2
CASSQEGSYYEKLFF TGTGCCAGCAGCCAAGAAGGCAGTTATTATGAAAAACTGTTTTTT TRBJ1-4 TRBV4-2 few -
CASSLEGPISSYNEQFF TGCGCCAGCAGCTTGGAAGGGCCCATTAGCTCCTACAATGAGCAGTTCTTC TRBJ2-1 TRBV5-1 - -
CASSLLQPWDEQYF TGCGCCAGCAGCTTGTTACAGCCGTGGGACGAGCAGTACTTC TRBJ2-7 TRBV5-1 - -
CASSSPSGQVHSDEQFF TGTGCCAGCAGTTCCCCTTCGGGACAGGTGCACAGCGATGAGCAGTTCTTC TRBJ2-1 TRBV28 many TRBD1
CASSLAPGSYNEQFF TGTGCCAGCAGCTTAGCGCCAGGGTCCTACAATGAGCAGTTCTTC TRBJ2-1 TRBV7-6 - -
CATSGGGETQYF TGTGCCACCAGCGGGGGTGGGGAGACCCAGTACTTC TRBJ2-5 TRBV25-1 once TRBD2
CASSVAQATGEQYF TGTGCCAGCAGCGTAGCACAGGCGACGGGGGAGCAGTACTTC TRBJ2-7 TRBV9 - -
CASSFETSGDVQYF TGCGCCAGCAGCTTTGAGACTAGCGGAGACGTGCAGTACTTC TRBJ2-7 TRBV5-1 medium-sized TRBD2
CASSLGQSNQPQHF TGTGCCAGCAGTTTGGGACAGTCAAATCAGCCCCAGCATTTT TRBJ1-5 TRBV27 few TRBD1
CASSNRGSGIYEQYF TGTGCCAGCAGCAACCGCGGTAGCGGGATCTACGAGCAGTACTTC TRBJ2-7 TRBV7-2 few TRBD2
CASSALGPNTGELFF TGTGCCAGCAGTGCCTTGGGACCGAACACCGGGGAGCTGTTTTTT TRBJ2-2 TRBV25-1 - -
CSVGSSYEQYF TGCAGCGTCGGATCCTCCTACGAGCAGTACTTC TRBJ2-7 TRBV29-1 - -
CASSSLSSNQPQHF TGTGCCAGCAGTTCCCTTTCGAGCAATCAGCCCCAGCATTTT TRBJ1-5 TRBV6-6 few -
CASSRGTDYNEQFF TGTGCCAGCAGCCGCGGGACAGATTACAATGAGCAGTTCTTC TRBJ2-1 TRBV13 - -
CASSLGREGETQYF TGTGCCAGCAGCCTCGGACGGGAGGGAGAGACCCAGTACTTC TRBJ2-5 TRBV11-2 few TRBD2
CSVQAGELFF TGCAGCGTTCAGGCCGGGGAGCTGTTTTTT TRBJ2-2 TRBV29-1 few -
CASSLGIGELFF TGTGCCAGCAGCTTGGGGATTGGGGAGCTGTTTTTT TRBJ2-2 TRBV11-2 few -
CASTPNGRQETQYF TGTGCCAGCACCCCGAACGGGCGCCAAGAGACCCAGTACTTC TRBJ2-5 TRBV6-5 - -
CASSLAQGAMVEQYF TGTGCCAGCAGCTTAGCGCAGGGGGCGATGGTCGAGCAGTACTTC TRBJ2-7 TRBV11-2 many TRBD1
CASSPKGGMNTEAFF TGTGCCAGCAGTCCCAAGGGGGGGATGAACACTGAAGCTTTCTTT TRBJ1-1 TRBV6-1 - -
CASSHTGTSSYEQYF TGTGCCAGTAGTCATACCGGGACGTCCTCCTACGAGCAGTACTTC TRBJ2-7 TRBV19 - -
CASSFTQGNTEAFF TGTGCCAGCAGTTTCACACAGGGGAACACTGAAGCTTTCTTT TRBJ1-1 TRBV6-6 - -
CASSLGLAGAEETQYF TGTGCCAGCAGTCTTGGACTAGCGGGAGCGGAAGAGACCCAGTACTTC TRBJ2-5 TRBV28 few TRBD2
CSVELVTATESGANVLTF TGCAGCGTTGAATTAGTGACTGCTACCGAGTCTGGGGCCAACGTCCTGACTTTC TRBJ2-6 TRBV29-1 few -
CSVGDYSHTGELFF TGCAGCGTTGGGGACTATAGTCACACCGGGGAGCTGTTTTTT TRBJ2-2 TRBV29-1 - TRBD2
CSDEEAGVSYNEQFF TGCAGCGACGAGGAGGCGGGAGTTTCCTACAATGAGCAGTTCTTC TRBJ2-1 TRBV29-1 few TRBD2
CASSPLSEASWNSYEQYF TGTGCCAGCAGCCCACTTTCGGAGGCTAGCTGGAACTCCTACGAGCAGTACTTC TRBJ2-7 TRBV7-9 - -
CASSPVSVSSYEQYF TGTGCCAGCAGCCCGGTTTCGGTTAGCTCCTACGAGCAGTACTTC TRBJ2-7 TRBV7-9 - -
CAWSRGTSSYEQYF TGTGCCTGGAGTAGGGGTACCAGCTCCTACGAGCAGTACTTC TRBJ2-7 TRBV30 - -
CSVEEQGSQHF TGCAGCGTTGAAGAACAGGGGTCCCAGCATTTT TRBJ1-5 TRBV29-1 - TRBD1
CASSASGGEETQYF TGTGCCAGCAGCGCCTCGGGGGGCGAGGAGACCCAGTACTTC TRBJ2-5 TRBV5-6 few -
CAISDLASQYF TGTGCCATCAGTGATCTAGCAAGCCAGTATTTT TRBJ2-3 TRBV10-3 few -
CASSLRAGYGLGNEQFF TGTGCCAGCAGTTTAAGGGCAGGGTACGGCCTAGGGAATGAGCAGTTCTTC TRBJ2-1 TRBV27 - -